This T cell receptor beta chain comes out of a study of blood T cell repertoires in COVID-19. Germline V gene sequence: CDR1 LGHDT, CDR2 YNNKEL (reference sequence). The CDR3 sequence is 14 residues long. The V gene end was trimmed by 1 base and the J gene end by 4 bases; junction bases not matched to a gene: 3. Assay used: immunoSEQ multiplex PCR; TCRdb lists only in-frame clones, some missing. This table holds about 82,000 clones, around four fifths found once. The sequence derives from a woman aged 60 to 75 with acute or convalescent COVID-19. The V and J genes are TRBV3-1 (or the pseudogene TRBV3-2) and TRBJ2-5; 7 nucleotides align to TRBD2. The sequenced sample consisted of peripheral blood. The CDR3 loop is CASSQAGEGETQYF. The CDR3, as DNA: TGTGCCAGCAGCCAAGCGGGGGAGGGAGAGACCCAGTACTTC.